These 3 T cell receptor beta chains originate from one sample sequenced in a study of blood T cell repertoires in COVID-19. Profiling relied on immunoSEQ multiplex PCR, and the TCRdb table lists in-frame clones only, not all of them. The sample includes 80,000 to 95,000 clones, 85% of them seen just once. Specimen: peripheral blood. Source of these receptors: a man aged 80 or over with acute or convalescent COVID-19.

This sequence joins TRBV11-2 and TRBJ2-3, with D tentatively TRBD2 (6 bases). The length of the CDR3 is 16 residues. Germline V lookup: CDR1 SGHAT, CDR2 FQNNGV. Between the trimmed V and J ends, which lost 5 bases and 0 bases, there was a span of 15 bases. The CDR3 region is CASSLLPGGSTDTQYF. DNA of the CDR3: TGTGCCAGCAGCCTCCTCCCCGGGGGTAGCACAGATACGCAGTATTTT.

As to this clone: The germline gene is not matched at one end of the junction; a read error may be the cause. The chain is built from TRBV7-7 and TRBJ2-2; no definite D call. Germline lookup yields CDR1 SSHAT and CDR2 FNYEAQ (reference sequence). The CDR3 runs 14 residues. Written as DNA, the CDR3 is TGTGCTAGCAGCTTTGGCCGAGGCGGCGGGGAGCTGTTTTTT. Its translation is CASSFGRGGGELFF.

The rearrangement joins TRBV7-2 to TRBJ2-7; 7 positions agree with TRBD1. J was trimmed by 4 bases and V by 5 bases; bases with no gene match: 8. Germline V gives CDR1 SGHTA, CDR2 FQGNSA. The CDR3 is 14 amino acids. This CDR3 reads CASSPDRAPYEQYF. The CDR3 DNA reads as TGTGCCAGCAGCCCCGACAGGGCGCCTTACGAGCAGTACTTC.